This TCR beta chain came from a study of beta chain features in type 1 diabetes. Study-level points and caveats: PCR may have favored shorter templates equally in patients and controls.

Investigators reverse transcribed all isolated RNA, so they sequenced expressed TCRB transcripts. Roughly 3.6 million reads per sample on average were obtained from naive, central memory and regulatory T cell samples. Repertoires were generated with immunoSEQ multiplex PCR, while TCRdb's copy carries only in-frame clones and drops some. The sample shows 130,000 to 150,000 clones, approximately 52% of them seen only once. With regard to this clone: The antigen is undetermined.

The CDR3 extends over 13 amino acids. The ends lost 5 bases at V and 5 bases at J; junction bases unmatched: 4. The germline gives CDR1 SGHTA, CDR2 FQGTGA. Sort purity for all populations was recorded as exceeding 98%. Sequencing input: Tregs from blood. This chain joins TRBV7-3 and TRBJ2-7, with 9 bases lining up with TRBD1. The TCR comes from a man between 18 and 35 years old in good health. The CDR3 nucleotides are TGTGCCAGCAGCAGGGACAGGGAGCACGAGCAGTACTTC. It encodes CASSRDREHEQYF.